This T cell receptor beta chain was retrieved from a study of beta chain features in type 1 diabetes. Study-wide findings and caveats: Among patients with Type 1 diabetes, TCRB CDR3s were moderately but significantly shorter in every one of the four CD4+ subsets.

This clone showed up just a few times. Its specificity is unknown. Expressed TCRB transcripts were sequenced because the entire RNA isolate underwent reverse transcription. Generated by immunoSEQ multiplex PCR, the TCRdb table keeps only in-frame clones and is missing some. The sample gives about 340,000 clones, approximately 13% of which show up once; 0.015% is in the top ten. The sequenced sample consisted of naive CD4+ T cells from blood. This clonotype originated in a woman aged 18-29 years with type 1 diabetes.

The CDR3 here is CASSFSEGSYRETQYF. The CDR3, as DNA: TGTGCCAGCAGTTTCTCGGAGGGGAGTTATAGAGAGACCCAGTACTTC. The rearrangement links TRBV27 to TRBJ2-5; TRBD2 is a possible D gene (6 bases). This CDR3 is built from 16 residues. V was pared by 3 bases and J by 4 bases, with 18 bases between. Germline lookup yields CDR1 MNHEY and CDR2 SMNVEV (reference sequence).